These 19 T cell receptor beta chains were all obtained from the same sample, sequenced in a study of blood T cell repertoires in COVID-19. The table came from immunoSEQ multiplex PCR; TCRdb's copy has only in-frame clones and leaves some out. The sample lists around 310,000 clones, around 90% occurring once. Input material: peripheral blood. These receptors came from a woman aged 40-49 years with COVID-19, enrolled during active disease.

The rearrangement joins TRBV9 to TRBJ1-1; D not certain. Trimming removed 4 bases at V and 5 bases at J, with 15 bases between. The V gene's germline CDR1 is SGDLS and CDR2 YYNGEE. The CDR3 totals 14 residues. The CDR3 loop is CASSPREAYTEAFF. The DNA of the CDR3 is TGTGCCAGCAGCCCCCGCGAGGCTTATACTGAAGCTTTCTTT.

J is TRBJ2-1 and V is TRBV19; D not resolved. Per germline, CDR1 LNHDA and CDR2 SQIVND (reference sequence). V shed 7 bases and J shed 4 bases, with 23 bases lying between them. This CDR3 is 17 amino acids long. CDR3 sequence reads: CASTNTVASVRYNEQFF. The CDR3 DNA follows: TGTGCCAGTACAAACACCGTCGCCAGCGTCCGATACAATGAGCAGTTCTTC.

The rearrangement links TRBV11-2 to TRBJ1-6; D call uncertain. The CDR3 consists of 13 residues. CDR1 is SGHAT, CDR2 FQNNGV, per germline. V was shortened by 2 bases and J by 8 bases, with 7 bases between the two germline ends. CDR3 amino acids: CASSLRRDSPLHF. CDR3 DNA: TGTGCCAGCAGCTTACGGAGGGATTCACCCCTCCACTTT.

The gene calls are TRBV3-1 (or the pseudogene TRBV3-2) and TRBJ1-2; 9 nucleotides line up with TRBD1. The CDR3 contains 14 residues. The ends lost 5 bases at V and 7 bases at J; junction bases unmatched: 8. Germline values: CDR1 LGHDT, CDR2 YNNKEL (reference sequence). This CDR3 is CASSADRGGFGYTF. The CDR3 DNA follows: TGTGCCAGCAGCGCCGACAGGGGGGGTTTTGGCTACACCTTC.

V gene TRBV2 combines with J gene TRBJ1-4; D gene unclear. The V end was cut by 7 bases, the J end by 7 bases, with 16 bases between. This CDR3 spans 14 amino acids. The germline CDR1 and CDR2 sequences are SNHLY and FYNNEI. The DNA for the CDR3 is TGTGCCAGCACCGTAGGAGTCCGAAGTGAAAAACTGTTTTTT. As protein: CASTVGVRSEKLFF.

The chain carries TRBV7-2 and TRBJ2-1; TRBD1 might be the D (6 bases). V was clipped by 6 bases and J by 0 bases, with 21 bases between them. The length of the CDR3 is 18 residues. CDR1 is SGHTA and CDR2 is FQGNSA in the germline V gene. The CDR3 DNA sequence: TGTGCCAGCAGTTTCACGGGCAGGGGTCCGGGCTCCTACAATGAGCAGTTCTTC. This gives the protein CASSFTGRGPGSYNEQFF.

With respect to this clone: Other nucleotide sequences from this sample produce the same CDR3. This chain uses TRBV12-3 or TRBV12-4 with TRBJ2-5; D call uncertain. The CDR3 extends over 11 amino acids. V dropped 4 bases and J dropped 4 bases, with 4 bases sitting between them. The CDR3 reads CASSWRETQYF. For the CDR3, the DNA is TGTGCCAGCAGTTGGAGAGAGACCCAGTACTTC.

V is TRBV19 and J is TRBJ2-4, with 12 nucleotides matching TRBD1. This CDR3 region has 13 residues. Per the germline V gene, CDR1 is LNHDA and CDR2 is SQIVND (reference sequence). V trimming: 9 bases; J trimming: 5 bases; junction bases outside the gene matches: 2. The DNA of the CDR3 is TGTGCCAGCGGGACAGGGGGCGAAAACATTCAGTACTTC. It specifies CASGTGGENIQYF.

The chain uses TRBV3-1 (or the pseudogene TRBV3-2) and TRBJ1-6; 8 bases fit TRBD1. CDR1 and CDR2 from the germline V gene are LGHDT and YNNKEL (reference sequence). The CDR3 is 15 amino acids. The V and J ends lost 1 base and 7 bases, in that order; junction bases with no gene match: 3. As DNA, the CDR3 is TGTGCCAGCAGCCAAGGGGGACAGGCAAATTCACCCCTCCACTTT. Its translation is CASSQGGQANSPLHF.

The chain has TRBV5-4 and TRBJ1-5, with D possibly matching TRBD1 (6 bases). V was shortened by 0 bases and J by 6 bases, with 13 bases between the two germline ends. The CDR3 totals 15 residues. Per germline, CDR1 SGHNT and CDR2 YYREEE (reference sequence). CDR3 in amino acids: CASSLGTERGQPQHF. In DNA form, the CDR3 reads TGTGCCAGCAGCTTGGGGACAGAGAGGGGTCAGCCCCAGCATTTT.

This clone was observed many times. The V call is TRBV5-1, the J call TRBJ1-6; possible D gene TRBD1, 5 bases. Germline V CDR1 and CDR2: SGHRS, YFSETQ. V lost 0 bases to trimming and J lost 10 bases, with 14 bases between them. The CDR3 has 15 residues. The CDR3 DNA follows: TGCGCCAGCAGCTTGGCCTGGCAGGGCTTCTCACCCCTCCACTTT. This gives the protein CASSLAWQGFSPLHF.

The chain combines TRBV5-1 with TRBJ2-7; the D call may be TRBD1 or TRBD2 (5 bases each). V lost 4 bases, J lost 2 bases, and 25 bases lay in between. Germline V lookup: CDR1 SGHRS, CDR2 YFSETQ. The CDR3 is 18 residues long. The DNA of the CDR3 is TGCGCCAGCAGCCTGGGAGCCATGAGTAGACAGCCAGCCTACGAGCAGTACTTC. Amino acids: CASSLGAMSRQPAYEQYF.

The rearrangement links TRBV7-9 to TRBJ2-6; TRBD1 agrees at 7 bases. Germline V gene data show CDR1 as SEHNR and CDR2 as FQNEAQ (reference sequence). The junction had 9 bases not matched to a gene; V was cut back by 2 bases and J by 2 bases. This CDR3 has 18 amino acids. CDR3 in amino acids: CASSLRDRELTGANVLTF. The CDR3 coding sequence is TGTGCCAGCAGCTTAAGAGACAGGGAGTTGACTGGGGCCAACGTCCTGACTTTC.

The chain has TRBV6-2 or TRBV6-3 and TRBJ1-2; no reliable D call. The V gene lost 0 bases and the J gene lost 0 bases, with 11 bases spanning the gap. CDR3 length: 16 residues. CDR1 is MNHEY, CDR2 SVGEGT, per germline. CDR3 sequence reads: CASSYSPADTNYGYTF. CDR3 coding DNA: TGTGCCAGCAGTTACTCGCCCGCCGACACTAACTATGGCTACACCTTC.

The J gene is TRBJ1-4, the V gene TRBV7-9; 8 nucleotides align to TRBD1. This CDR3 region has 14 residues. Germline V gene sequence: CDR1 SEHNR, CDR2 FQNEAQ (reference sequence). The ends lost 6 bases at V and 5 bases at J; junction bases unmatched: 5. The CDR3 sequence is CASRAGQGNEKLFF. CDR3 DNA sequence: TGTGCCAGCAGGGCCGGACAGGGCAATGAAAAACTGTTTTTT.

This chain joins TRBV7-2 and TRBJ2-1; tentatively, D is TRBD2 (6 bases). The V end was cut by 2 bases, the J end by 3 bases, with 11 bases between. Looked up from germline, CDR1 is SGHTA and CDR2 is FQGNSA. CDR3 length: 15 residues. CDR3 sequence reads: CASSLRRDLYNEQFF. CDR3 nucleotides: TGTGCCAGCAGCTTACGGCGGGATCTCTACAATGAGCAGTTCTTC.

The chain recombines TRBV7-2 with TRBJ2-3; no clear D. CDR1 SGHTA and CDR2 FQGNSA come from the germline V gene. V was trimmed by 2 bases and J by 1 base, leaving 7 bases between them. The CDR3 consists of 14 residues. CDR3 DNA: TGTGCCAGCAGCTTATCCTCGGGCACAGATACGCAGTATTTT. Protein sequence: CASSLSSGTDTQYF.

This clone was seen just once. CDR3 DNA sequence: TGCAGCGTTAAAGGGACTCTCTCCTACAATGAGCAGTTCTTC. It codes for CSVKGTLSYNEQFF. V usage is TRBV29-1 and J usage is TRBJ2-1; maybe TRBD2 (6 bases). CDR3 length: 14 residues. Germline CDR1 is SQVTM and CDR2 is ANQGSEA. V was pared by 5 bases and J by 0 bases, with 11 bases between.

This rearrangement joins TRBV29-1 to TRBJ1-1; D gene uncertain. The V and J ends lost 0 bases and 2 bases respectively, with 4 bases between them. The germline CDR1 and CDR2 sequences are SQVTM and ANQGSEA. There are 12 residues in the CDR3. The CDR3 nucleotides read TGCAGCGTTGAAGATCTCAACACTGAAGCTTTCTTT. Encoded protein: CSVEDLNTEAFF.